One and the same sample provided the 24 T cell receptor beta chains below, sequenced in a study of technical replicates of blood from a handful of donors. Only in-frame clones appear in the TCRdb table, and some are missing; sequencing was by immunoSEQ multiplex PCR. The table lists some 99,000 clones, 95% of them singletons. The sample taken for sequencing was T cells isolated from PBMCs. The origin of the receptors is a human donor in good health.

The V call is TRBV6-5, the J call TRBJ1-3; D is uncertain. Trimming cost V 4 bases and J 4 bases, with 8 bases left between them. This CDR3 is 13 amino acids long. Germline assignment: CDR1 MNHEY and CDR2 SVGAGI. CDR3 amino acids: CASSSSVGNTIYF. CDR3 bases: TGTGCCAGCAGTTCCAGCGTGGGAAACACCATATATTTT.

This chain joins TRBV5-1 and TRBJ1-6, with D possibly matching TRBD1 (5 bases). This CDR3 contains 15 residues. Per the germline V gene, CDR1 is SGHRS and CDR2 is YFSETQ. Trimming removed 0 bases from V and 8 bases from J, with 12 bases in between. CDR3 loop: CASSLVTGIDSPLHF. DNA for the CDR3: TGCGCCAGCAGCTTGGTCACAGGAATTGATTCACCCCTCCACTTT.

V is TRBV28 and J is TRBJ2-1; no reliable D call. Germline CDR1 reads MDHEN; CDR2 reads SYDVKM. The V and J ends lost 2 bases and 8 bases respectively, with 10 bases between them. This CDR3 is built from 13 residues. CDR3 in amino acids: CASSLTQRDEQFF. CDR3 DNA: TGTGCCAGCAGTTTAACCCAACGGGATGAGCAGTTCTTC.

The chain couples TRBV27 to TRBJ1-3; 7 bases line up with TRBD1. This CDR3 contains 17 residues. The V and J ends lost 4 bases and 0 bases, in that order; junction bases with no gene match: 9. In germline, CDR1 is MNHEY, CDR2 SMNVEV (reference sequence). CDR3 sequence: CASSSDPHRGSGNTIYF. The CDR3 bases are TGTGCCAGCAGTTCAGACCCTCACAGGGGCTCTGGAAACACCATATATTTT.

CDR3 residues: CASSPSSTGELFF. CDR3 DNA sequence: TGTGCCAGCAGCCCCAGTTCAACCGGGGAGCTGTTTTTT. V is TRBV9 and J is TRBJ2-2, with D uncertain. Deletions cut 4 bases from V and 5 bases from J, with 9 bases between. Looked up from germline, CDR1 is SGDLS and CDR2 is YYNGEE. The CDR3 contains 13 residues.

V is TRBV6-5 and J is TRBJ2-7, with TRBD1 matching over 7 bases. The CDR3 runs 13 residues. V shed 4 bases and J 3 bases; nucleotides not matched to a gene: 3. Germline V gene data show CDR1 as MNHEY and CDR2 as SVGAGI. CDR3 sequence reads: CASSSGTVYEQYF. CDR3 in DNA: TGTGCCAGCAGTTCCGGGACAGTCTACGAGCAGTACTTC.

This chain uses TRBV28 with TRBJ1-3, with 9 bases fitting TRBD1. The ends lost 2 bases at V and 4 bases at J; junction bases unmatched: 3. This CDR3 comprises 15 residues. Germline CDR1 MDHEN, CDR2 SYDVKM. CDR3 residues: CASSLSGTGGNTIYF. For the CDR3, the DNA is TGTGCCAGCAGTTTAAGCGGGACAGGGGGAAACACCATATATTTT.

V gene TRBV7-2 combines with J gene TRBJ1-2; perhaps TRBD1 as D (5 bases). V lost 2 bases and J lost 7, with 8 bases in between. CDR1 is SGHTA and CDR2 is FQGNSA in the germline V gene. The CDR3 is 12 residues long. This CDR3 is CASSLRGSGYTF. In DNA form, the CDR3 reads TGTGCCAGCAGCTTAAGGGGAAGTGGCTACACCTTC.

V gene TRBV29-1 combines with J gene TRBJ2-3; weak D call: TRBD1 (6 bases). The CDR3 is 15 amino acids. Trimming removed 5 bases at V and 2 bases at J, with 17 bases between. Per germline, CDR1 SQVTM and CDR2 ANQGSEA. Here the CDR3 reads CSVKGQPRLTDTQYF. In DNA, the CDR3 is TGCAGCGTTAAAGGACAGCCTAGGCTCACAGATACGCAGTATTTT.

The gene calls are TRBV7-2 and TRBJ2-1; 11 bases fit TRBD2. Losses at the gene ends were 1 base for V and 4 bases for J; bases not matched to a gene: 9. Germline values: CDR1 SGHTA, CDR2 FQGNSA. CDR3 length: 18 residues. The CDR3 sequence is CASSLGSLAGGKYNEQFF. As DNA, the CDR3 is TGTGCCAGCAGCTTAGGTTCTTTAGCGGGGGGGAAATACAATGAGCAGTTCTTC.

In its sample, this clone was seen once. This chain links TRBV9 with TRBJ2-2; D is uncertain. The CDR3 is 13 amino acids. CDR1 and CDR2 (germline): SGDLS, YYNGEE. V lost 4 bases and J 4 bases, leaving 8 bases between the germline ends. DNA for the CDR3: TGTGCCAGCAGCCCCGGAGTCACCGGGGAGCTGTTTTTT. It yields the protein CASSPGVTGELFF.

The chain couples TRBV6-5 to TRBJ1-1; D is ambiguous. The CDR3 loop spans 15 amino acids. In germline, CDR1 is MNHEY, CDR2 SVGAGI. Trimming took 8 bases from V and 4 from J, leaving 20 bases between them. CDR3 loop: CASASPYSGSTEAFF. CDR3 bases: TGTGCCAGCGCATCTCCTTATTCGGGGAGCACTGAAGCTTTCTTT.

V gene TRBV5-1 combines with J gene TRBJ2-3; 8 nucleotides align to TRBD2. After removal of 8 bases from V and 3 bases from J, the junction contained 11 bases not matched to a gene. The CDR3 totals 15 residues. Germline-derived CDR1 and CDR2 are SGHRS and YFSETQ. CDR3 sequence reads: CASRRSGRSTDTQYF. In nucleotides, the CDR3 is TGCGCCAGTCGACGAAGCGGGAGATCGACAGATACGCAGTATTTT.

V is TRBV18 and J is TRBJ2-7, with D tentatively TRBD2 (6 bases). V was cut by 6 bases and J by 1 base, with 13 bases left in between. Germline-derived CDR1 and CDR2 are KGHSH and LQKENI. The CDR3 is 14 residues long. The CDR3 loop is CASSFWGDSYEQYF. CDR3 sequence (DNA): TGTGCCAGCTCGTTCTGGGGGGATTCCTACGAGCAGTACTTC. Supplemented by reference TRBV18 and TRBJ2-7, the full variable domain reads NAGVMQNPRHLVRRRGQEARLRCSPMKGHSHVYWYRQLPEEGLKFMVYLQKENIIDESGMPKERFSAEFPKEGPSILRIQQVVRGDSAAYFCASSFWGDSYEQYFGPGTRLTVT.

This sequence joins TRBV7-6 and TRBJ2-7, with a tentative D call TRBD2 (6 bases). Germline CDR1 is SGHVS and CDR2 is FNYEAQ. V lost 5 bases and J lost 4, with 18 bases in between. The CDR3 is 15 amino acids. The CDR3 region is CASSITPGRGYEQYF. CDR3 coding DNA: TGTGCCAGCAGCATTACTCCCGGCCGGGGGTACGAGCAGTACTTC.

The chain joins TRBV14 to TRBJ2-5, with a tentative D call TRBD2 (6 bases). Germline CDR1 reads SGHDN; CDR2 reads FVKESK. V was cut by 2 bases and J by 9 bases, with 31 bases left in between. The CDR3 has 19 residues. The CDR3: CASSQPFGITGAVGGAQYF. CDR3 DNA: TGTGCCAGCAGCCAACCATTCGGGATAACGGGAGCCGTGGGGGGTGCCCAGTACTTC.

The rearrangement joins TRBV6-5 to TRBJ1-4; no clear D gene. CDR1 is MNHEY and CDR2 is SVGAGI in the germline V gene. V shed 6 bases and J shed 6 bases, with 11 bases lying between them. The CDR3 is made up of 13 amino acids. CDR3: CASRLRQDEKLFF. The CDR3 bases are TGTGCCAGCAGGCTCCGCCAGGATGAAAAACTGTTTTTT.

This chain uses TRBV9 with TRBJ2-2; tentatively, D is TRBD2 (6 bases). Germline CDR1 SGDLS, CDR2 YYNGEE. The CDR3 totals 18 residues. V dropped 0 bases and J dropped 4 bases, with 19 bases sitting between them. In DNA, the CDR3 is TGTGCCAGCAGCGTAGCCTATTCCCCGGGACTCAGCACCGGGGAGCTGTTTTTT. The encoded protein is CASSVAYSPGLSTGELFF. The full variable domain, its missing parts supplied by reference TRBV9 and TRBJ2-2, is DSGVTQTPKHLITATGQRVTLRCSPRSGDLSVYWYQQSLDQGLQFLIQYYNGEERAKGNILERFSAQQFPDLHSELNLSSLELGDSALYFCASSVAYSPGLSTGELFFGEGSRLTVL.

This chain joins TRBV18 and TRBJ2-1, with 13 bases aligning to TRBD2. This CDR3 is 15 amino acids long. The germline V gene encodes CDR1 KGHSH and CDR2 LQKENI. V shed 4 bases and J 8 bases; nucleotides not matched to a gene: 5. This chain's CDR3 is CASSQGLAGVDEQFF. The CDR3 DNA follows: TGTGCCAGCTCACAAGGACTAGCGGGAGTAGATGAGCAGTTCTTC.

The count of this clone is one. The chain recombines TRBV19 with TRBJ2-7, with 8 nucleotides matching TRBD2. Germline assignment: CDR1 LNHDA and CDR2 SQIVND (reference sequence). V gave up 5 bases and J gave up 3 bases; unmatched junction bases: 6. This CDR3 has 14 residues. CDR3 in amino acids: CASSVSGTSYEQYF. The DNA of the CDR3 is TGTGCCAGTAGTGTCTCCGGGACTAGCTACGAGCAGTACTTC.

The J gene is TRBJ2-5, the V gene TRBV30, with 10 positions matching TRBD2. Trimming at V came to 4 bases and at J to 1 base, leaving 6 bases not matched to a gene. CDR1 and CDR2 from the germline V gene are GTSNPN and SVGIG (reference sequence). There are 15 residues in the CDR3. The chain's CDR3 is CAWTLAGGPQETQYF. The CDR3 DNA is TGTGCCTGGACCTTAGCGGGGGGTCCCCAAGAGACCCAGTACTTC.

This clone was observed a single time. V and J are TRBV9 and TRBJ1-3; perhaps TRBD1 as D (6 bases). The germline CDR1 and CDR2 sequences are SGDLS and YYNGEE. V was pared by 3 bases and J by 4 bases, with 14 bases between. The CDR3 contains 15 residues. The CDR3 here is CASSGGQPDGNTIYF. The CDR3 DNA reads TGTGCCAGCAGCGGAGGACAGCCAGACGGAAACACCATATATTTT.

This sequence joins TRBV7-2 and TRBJ2-3; maybe TRBD1 (6 bases). Germline V lookup: CDR1 SGHTA, CDR2 FQGNSA. CDR3 length: 15 amino acids. V was trimmed by 2 bases and J by 0 bases, leaving 9 bases between them. The DNA for the CDR3 is TGTGCCAGCAGCTTATATCAGGGGAGCACAGATACGCAGTATTTT. The encoded protein is CASSLYQGSTDTQYF. Full variable domain (remainder filled in from reference TRBV7-2 and TRBJ2-3): GAGVSQSPSNKVTEKGKDVELRCDPISGHTALYWYRQSLGQGLEFLIYFQGNSAPDKSGLPSDRFSAERTGGSVSTLTIQRTQQEDSAVYLCASSLYQGSTDTQYFGPGTRLTVL.

This rearrangement joins TRBV15 to TRBJ2-7; D remains ambiguous. Trimming took 11 bases from V and 0 from J, leaving 14 bases between them. The CDR3 runs to 13 residues. The V gene's germline CDR1 is LNHNV and CDR2 YYDKDF (reference sequence). Here the CDR3 reads CAARRAYSYEQYF. CDR3 DNA: TGTGCCGCGAGAAGAGCTTACTCCTACGAGCAGTACTTC.